What follows is one T cell receptor (beta chain) and its context. Its antigen is not yet known. One base away there is no much larger clone; base qualities are not given. Library construction relied on the immunoSEQ multiplex PCR assay. The published analysis was carried out like this. A statistical classification framework was built for diagnosing cytomegalovirus status from the catalog of TCR beta chain sequences. TCRdb retrieved this table from immuneACCESS and kept in-frame rearrangements only. Not all clones are present; in checked studies, unresolved V genes account for under half, and no reason is known for the remainder. The V and J calls and clone size were taken over from that table, and D and trimming were inferred from the DNA. The sample data list 130,000 or so clones, and 89% of these were observed just once. About 8.2% of the sample lies in the top ten. This record comes from a study of cytomegalovirus exposure and HLA in healthy donors (dated by TCRdb to 2015 to 2018). At the level of the whole study: The 500 to 800 repertoires of the first cohort and the 95 to 150 validation repertoires were produced on the same platform, according to a later analysis. A separate validation cohort of 100 to 150 different subjects was used in addition to the approximately 610-subject first cohort. The aim of the study was to test whether cataloging public T cell receptors could identify signatures of past pathogen exposure. To predict cytomegalovirus infection status, the study combined high-throughput TCR immunosequencing, statistical association of individual TCRs with disease status, and machine learning.

The full study reports these points: Most TCR sequences were observed very rarely across donors, whereas some public TCRs were present in many individuals. A later analysis found that TCRs clustered in the first cohort also tended to co-occur in the 120 or so validation repertoires, with 90% to 95% of cluster scores above 0. According to the authors, the approach could potentially be generalized to other disease states and immunological phenotypes. All 130 or so repertoires were used to score co-occurrence in the validation cohort in a later analysis, because that analysis had no HLA typing for the cohort. Cytomegalovirus status was reported to be diagnosed by the classifier with high specificity and sensitivity in both the original and validation cohorts. The study gave a list of roughly 150 TCR beta chains associated with cytomegalovirus. In vitro tests confirmed that a few of the cytomegalovirus-associated TCR beta chains recognize cytomegalovirus antigens.

Including cysteine and phenylalanine, the CDR3 has 15 amino acids. Just CDR3 DNA is preserved here, 45 bases in frame from base 1. The junction shows trimming of 2 bases on V and 1 base on J, plus 11 bases between the germline ends. Sequences SNHLY (CDR1) and FYNNEI (CDR2) are obtained from the germline V gene. The donors were included in the validation cohort of approximately 120 subjects, a group kept apart from the approximately 650-subject first cohort. Recombination connected TRBV2 to TRBJ1-1; possibly the D gene is TRBD1, per 6 matching bases. The sequence was obtained from a woman aged 18-29 years in good health and CMV-seropositive. The sequenced sample consisted of PBMCs. The DNA sequence is given as TGTGCCAGCAGTGAACAGGGACAACCGAACACTGAAGCTTTCTTT. The translation is CASSEQGQPNTEAFF. The entire variable domain, with the stretches around the CDR3 drawn from the reference TRBV2 and TRBJ1-1 proteins, is EPEVTQTPSHQVTQMGQEVILRCVPISNHLYFYWYRQILGQKVEFLVSFYNNEISEKSEIFDDQFSVERPDGSNFTLKIRSTKLEDSAMYFCASSEQGQPNTEAFFGQGTRLTVV.